One T cell receptor beta chain is described in this entry. The entry originates in a study of technical replicates of blood from four donors. This CDR3 has 16 amino acids. Germline V gene lookup returns CDR1 SGHRS and CDR2 YFSETQ. Trimming removed 0 bases from V and 4 bases from J; junction bases left unmatched: 4. Sequenced by immunoSEQ multiplex PCR; TCRdb stores in-frame clones only, minus some. The sample includes about 70,000 clones, around 97% of them seen just once. The chain has TRBV5-1 and TRBJ2-5; 12 positions match TRBD2. This TCR was sampled from a human donor in good health. Sequences were obtained from T cells isolated from PBMCs. The chain's CDR3 is CASSLAETSGRETQYF. The CDR3, as DNA: TGCGCCAGCAGCTTGGCGGAGACTAGCGGGAGAGAGACCCAGTACTTC.